This passage covers 28 T cell receptor beta chains from one sample sequenced in a study of cytomegalovirus exposure and HLA in healthy donors. Clones were read by immunoSEQ multiplex PCR, and TCRdb kept only the in-frame ones, dropping some. The sample includes around 120,000 clones, approximately 90% seen only once; the top ten take about 6%. Sample: PBMCs. The receptors come from a woman aged 18-29 years in good health and CMV-seropositive.

The chain employs TRBV5-1 and TRBJ2-1; D is perhaps TRBD2 (5 bases). CDR1 and CDR2 (germline): SGHRS, YFSETQ. The CDR3 spans 17 residues. The V and J ends lost 2 bases and 0 bases respectively, with 15 bases between them. CDR3 nucleotides: TGCGCCAGCAGCTTTTATCCCCCGGGGAGCTCCTACAATGAGCAGTTCTTC. This codes for CASSFYPPGSSYNEQFF.

The chain employs TRBV11-3 and TRBJ2-3, with D perhaps matching TRBD2 (6 bases). V was trimmed by 5 bases and J by 0 bases, leaving 15 bases between them. The CDR3 contains 16 residues. Per the germline V gene, CDR1 is SGHNT and CDR2 is YENEEA. DNA of the CDR3: TGTGCCAGCAGCCCGGAGGGACGGCGGAGCACAGATACGCAGTATTTT. Translation: CASSPEGRRSTDTQYF. Using reference TRBV11-3 and TRBJ2-3 for the parts outside the CDR3, the full variable domain is EAGVVQSPRYKIIEKKQPVAFWCNPISGHNTLYWYLQNLGQGPELLIRYENEEAVDDSQLPKDRFSAERLKGVDSTLKIQPAELGDSAVYLCASSPEGRRSTDTQYFGPGTRLTVL.

The chain links TRBV27 to TRBJ1-4, with D tentatively TRBD1 (6 bases). The CDR3 has 14 amino acids. Trimming removed 5 bases at V and 11 bases at J, with 18 bases between. From germline, CDR1 is MNHEY and CDR2 SMNVEV (reference sequence). This CDR3 is CASSARDNMPKLFF. CDR3 nucleotides: TGTGCCAGCAGTGCCCGGGACAACATGCCGAAACTGTTTTTT.

The gene calls are TRBV7-9 and TRBJ1-4; D is possibly TRBD1 (6 bases). The CDR3 has 19 residues. V was cut by 2 bases and J by 0 bases, with 19 bases left in between. CDR1 and CDR2 from the germline V gene are SEHNR and FQNEAQ (reference sequence). For the CDR3, the DNA is TGTGCCAGCAGCTTATGGCCCCGGGGGGGCCCAGCAACTAATGAAAAACTGTTTTTT. It encodes CASSLWPRGGPATNEKLFF.

This clone has only one observation. This chain connects TRBV10-3 to TRBJ2-7, with a weak D call TRBD1 (6 bases). Germline CDR1 reads ENHRY; CDR2 reads SYGVKD. V was clipped by 6 bases and J by 4 bases, with 10 bases between them. The CDR3 has 12 amino acids. Here the CDR3 DNA reads TGTGCCATCAGGGCGGACAGTTACGAGCAGTACTTC. It is translated as CAIRADSYEQYF.

In DNA, the CDR3 is TGTGCCTGGAGTCCCTCCCCCCGTCAGCCCCAGCATTTT. It codes for CAWSPSPRQPQHF. The chain uses TRBV30 and TRBJ1-5; D call uncertain. CDR1 is GTSNPN and CDR2 is SVGIG in the germline V gene (reference sequence). CDR3 length: 13 residues. V gave up 2 bases and J gave up 6 bases, with 11 bases separating them.

This rearrangement joins TRBV5-1 to TRBJ2-1; tentative D call: TRBD2 (6 bases). Trimming stripped 0 bases from V and 2 bases from J, with 18 bases between. Per the germline V gene, CDR1 is SGHRS and CDR2 is YFSETQ. The CDR3 runs to 18 residues. CDR3 DNA: TGCGCCAGCAGCTTGGGATTGGTCGGCGGGAAGGCCTACAATGAGCAGTTCTTC. Its translation: CASSLGLVGGKAYNEQFF.

This chain links TRBV5-1 with TRBJ2-5, with 16 bases that match TRBD2. Germline trimming cut 4 bases from V and 9 bases from J; bases unmatched to any gene: 9. This CDR3 is 16 amino acids long. Germline lookup yields CDR1 SGHRS and CDR2 YFSETQ. The CDR3 DNA is TGCGCCAGCAGCCTACAGGGACTAGCGGGGGGGAACGCCCAGTACTTC. This sequence encodes CASSLQGLAGGNAQYF.

The chain joins TRBV7-2 to TRBJ1-2; 7 bases are a match to TRBD1. J was trimmed by 8 bases and V by 1 base; bases with no gene match: 10. This CDR3 region has 15 residues. Per germline, CDR1 SGHTA and CDR2 FQGNSA. CDR3 bases: TGTGCCAGCAGCTTAGAAGGTTCGGCAGGGGGAGGCTACACCTTC. Protein: CASSLEGSAGGGYTF.

CDR3 amino acids: CASSAASGGPSYEQYF. The CDR3 region has the DNA TGTGCCAGCAGTGCCGCTAGCGGGGGGCCTTCCTACGAGCAGTACTTC. The chain is built from TRBV6-6 and TRBJ2-7; 11 bases are shared with TRBD2. V was clipped by 5 bases and J by 1 base; unmatched bases: 7. The CDR3 is 16 residues long. The germline gives CDR1 MNHNY, CDR2 SVGAGI (reference sequence).

This chain connects TRBV2 to TRBJ2-5, with 7 bases identical to TRBD1. The germline V gene encodes CDR1 SNHLY and CDR2 FYNNEI. The CDR3 has 13 amino acids. The junction had 4 bases not matched to a gene; V was cut back by 8 bases and J by 1 base. CDR3 DNA sequence: TGTGCCAGCGGGGGACAGCTCCAAGAGACCCAGTACTTC. It codes for CASGGQLQETQYF.

The genes are TRBV2 and TRBJ2-1; the D gene is possibly TRBD1 (6 bases). The CDR3 sequence is 15 residues long. Germline V gives CDR1 SNHLY, CDR2 FYNNEI. V lost 7 bases and J lost 9, with 22 bases in between. CDR3 nucleotides: TGTGCCAGCACCATTAAGACAGGACCAAGGGGTGAGCAGTTCTTC. It specifies CASTIKTGPRGEQFF.

V is TRBV6-1 and J is TRBJ1-1; D gene ambiguous. Germline CDR1 and CDR2: MNHNS and SASEGT. V gave up 5 bases and J gave up 3 bases, with 10 bases separating them. The CDR3 consists of 13 residues. This CDR3 reads CASSPSRDTEAFF. The DNA of the CDR3 is TGTGCCAGCAGTCCGAGCCGGGACACTGAAGCTTTCTTT.

This chain joins TRBV5-8 and TRBJ2-3; a weak D match, TRBD2 (7 bases). Germline CDR1 SGHTS, CDR2 YDEGEE. The CDR3 has 16 residues. V was shortened by 2 bases and J by 2 bases, with 15 bases between the two germline ends. The CDR3 spells CASSFPGRGITDTQYF. CDR3 DNA: TGTGCCAGCAGCTTCCCGGGGAGGGGGATCACAGATACGCAGTATTTT.

The CDR3 DNA reads TGTGCCAGCAGCTTTAGACAGGGCCTGGGAGAGACCCAGTACTTC. Translating it yields CASSFRQGLGETQYF. The rearrangement uses TRBV7-9 and TRBJ2-5, with 7 bases matching TRBD1. The V segment lost 3 bases and the J segment 4 bases; nucleotides outside the gene matches: 8. Germline CDR1 and CDR2: SEHNR and FQNEAQ (reference sequence). The CDR3 consists of 15 residues.

The genes are TRBV9 and TRBJ2-3, with TRBD2 as a possible D gene (6 bases). This CDR3 is 18 amino acids long. Trimming shortened V by 3 bases and J by 4 bases, and 24 bases separated the two germline ends. Germline V gene sequence: CDR1 SGDLS, CDR2 YYNGEE. The CDR3 nucleotides read TGTGCCAGCAGCGGAACCGAACCCACTAGCATGAGTCCAGATACGCAGTATTTT. Translated, it gives CASSGTEPTSMSPDTQYF.

The chain joins TRBV6-5 to TRBJ2-3; 7 bases align to TRBD1. CDR3 size: 13 residues. With 5 bases clipped from V and 2 bases from J, the junction kept 1 base outside the gene matches. From germline, CDR1 is MNHEY and CDR2 SVGAGI. DNA of the CDR3: TGTGCCAGCAGTGGGACAGCCACAGATACGCAGTATTTT. Encoded protein: CASSGTATDTQYF.

This chain links TRBV10-3 with TRBJ1-2, with 8 bases lining up with TRBD1. This CDR3 contains 13 residues. With V trimmed by 4 bases and J by 8 bases, 6 bases remained unmatched. The germline V gene encodes CDR1 ENHRY and CDR2 SYGVKD. CDR3 DNA sequence: TGTGCCATCAGTGTACAGGGGGGCCAGGGCTACACCTTC. Its translation is CAISVQGGQGYTF.

This clone was detected a few times. The chain joins TRBV18 to TRBJ1-6; TRBD1 matches 8 bases. The germline gives CDR1 KGHSH, CDR2 LQKENI. V was clipped by 3 bases and J by 5 bases; unmatched bases: 6. The CDR3 length is 16 residues. The CDR3 DNA follows: TGTGCCAGCTCACCGGTTGCGGACAGGGATAATTCACCCCTCCACTTT. It is translated as CASSPVADRDNSPLHF.

The chain has TRBV6-6 and TRBJ1-4; D is possibly TRBD1 (5 bases). V lost 5 bases and J lost 3, with 13 bases in between. This CDR3 region has 15 residues. CDR1 MNHNY and CDR2 SVGAGI come from the germline V gene (reference sequence). The CDR3 sequence: CASSDEDSPNEKLFF. CDR3 sequence (DNA): TGTGCCAGCAGTGACGAAGACAGCCCTAATGAAAAACTGTTTTTT.

The CDR3 bases are TGTGCCAGTGGCAAGGGGGTAAACTATGGCTACACCTTC. Translation gives CASGKGVNYGYTF. The chain links TRBV19 to TRBJ1-2, with TRBD1 as a possible D gene (6 bases). Germline V gene data show CDR1 as LNHDA and CDR2 as SQIVND (reference sequence). The V end was cut by 8 bases, the J end by 2 bases, with 12 bases between. The CDR3 runs 13 residues.

The chain is built from TRBV19 and TRBJ1-5, with 7 nucleotides matching TRBD1. V lost 5 bases, J lost 4 bases, and 11 bases stayed unmatched. Germline CDR1 is LNHDA and CDR2 is SQIVND (reference sequence). The length of the CDR3 is 16 residues. CDR3 in amino acids: CASSVAKGQRNQPQHF. The DNA for the CDR3 is TGTGCCAGTAGTGTAGCAAAGGGACAGCGGAATCAGCCCCAGCATTTT.

The CDR3: CASSSQQGVGRGYTF. The CDR3 nucleotides read TGTGCCAGCAGTTCTCAACAGGGGGTGGGTCGCGGCTACACCTTC. The V and J genes are TRBV28 and TRBJ1-2; TRBD1 matches at 8 bases. CDR1 and CDR2 from the germline V gene are MDHEN and SYDVKM. J gave up 8 bases and V 4 bases, and 12 bases lay outside the gene matches. The CDR3 length is 15 residues.

This chain joins TRBV6-5 and TRBJ1-2; no clear D gene. V gave up 10 bases and J gave up 0 bases, with 18 bases separating them. Per germline, CDR1 MNHEY and CDR2 SVGAGI. The CDR3 runs to 15 residues. CDR3 DNA: TGTGCCACCACGCCTTTTGGAGAGCCTAACTATGGCTACACCTTC. Its translation: CATTPFGEPNYGYTF.

V usage is TRBV30 and J usage is TRBJ1-2; the D gene is possibly TRBD1 (5 bases). CDR1 and CDR2 from the germline V gene are GTSNPN and SVGIG (reference sequence). The CDR3 runs 13 residues. Trimming shortened V by 2 bases and J by 3 bases, and 10 bases separated the two germline ends. The CDR3 sequence: CAWSLDTDYGYTF. The CDR3, as DNA: TGTGCCTGGAGTCTGGACACGGACTATGGCTACACCTTC.

The gene calls are TRBV19 and TRBJ1-2; D is uncertain. V was cut by 7 bases and J by 2 bases, with 5 bases left in between. CDR3 length equals 11 residues. CDR1 is LNHDA, CDR2 SQIVND, per germline (reference sequence). The CDR3 region is CASTRNYGYTF. As DNA, the CDR3 is TGTGCCAGTACGAGGAACTATGGCTACACCTTC.

The rearrangement joins TRBV5-4 to TRBJ2-5; D possibly corresponds to TRBD1 (6 bases). Trimming removed 4 bases at V and 2 bases at J, with 12 bases between. The CDR3 extends over 14 amino acids. CDR1 and CDR2 (germline): SGHNT, YYREEE (reference sequence). CDR3 bases: TGTGCCAGCAGCCCCGGACAGAGACAAGAGACCCAGTACTTC. This gives the protein CASSPGQRQETQYF. The full variable domain, completed using reference TRBV5-4 and TRBJ2-5, is ETGVTQSPTHLIKTRGQQVTLRCSSQSGHNTVSWYQQALGQGPQFIFQYYREEENGRGNFPPRFSGLQFPNYSSELNVNALELDDSALYLCASSPGQRQETQYFGPGTRLLVL.

This clone was seen only once. The V call is TRBV7-9, the J call TRBJ1-1; D gene uncertain. Germline V gene lookup returns CDR1 SEHNR and CDR2 FQNEAQ (reference sequence). The CDR3 contains 13 residues. V was cut by 5 bases and J by 1 base, with 8 bases left in between. The CDR3 spells CASSPRANTEAFF. In nucleotides, the CDR3 is TGTGCCAGCAGCCCGAGGGCGAACACTGAAGCTTTCTTT.